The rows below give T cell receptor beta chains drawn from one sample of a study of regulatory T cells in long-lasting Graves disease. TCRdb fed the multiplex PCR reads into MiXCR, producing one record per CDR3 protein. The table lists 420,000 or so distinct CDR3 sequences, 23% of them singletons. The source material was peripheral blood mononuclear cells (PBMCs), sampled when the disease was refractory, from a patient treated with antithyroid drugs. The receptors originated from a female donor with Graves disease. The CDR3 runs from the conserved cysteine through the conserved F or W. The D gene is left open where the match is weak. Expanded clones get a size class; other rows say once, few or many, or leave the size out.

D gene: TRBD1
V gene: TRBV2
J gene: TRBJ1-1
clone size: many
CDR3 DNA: TGTGCCAGCAGAGTCGACAGGGCTACTGAAGCTTTCTTT
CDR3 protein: CASRVDRATEAFF

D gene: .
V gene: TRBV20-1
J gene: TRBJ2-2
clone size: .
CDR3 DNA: TGCAGTGCTAGACTAGGGGTGATCGGGGAGCTGTTTTTT
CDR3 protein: CSARLGVIGELFF

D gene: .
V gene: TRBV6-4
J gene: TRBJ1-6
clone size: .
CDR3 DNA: TGTGCCAGCAGTGACTTGGCGGGGAGGTCACCCCTCCACTTT
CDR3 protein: CASSDLAGRSPLHF

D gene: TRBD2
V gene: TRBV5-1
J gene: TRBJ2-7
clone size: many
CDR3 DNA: TGCGCCAGCAGATCTGGAGCGGGAGAAACCTACGAGCAGTACTTC
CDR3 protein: CASRSGAGETYEQYF

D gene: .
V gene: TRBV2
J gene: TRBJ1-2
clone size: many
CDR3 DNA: TGTGCCAGCAGCTCCTTTACAGAGAACTATGGCTACACCTTC
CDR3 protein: CASSSFTENYGYTF

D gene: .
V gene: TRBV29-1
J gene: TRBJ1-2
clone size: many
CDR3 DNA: TGCAGCGTTGCACACAGGGTGCCTAACTATGGCTACACCTTC
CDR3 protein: CSVAHRVPNYGYTF

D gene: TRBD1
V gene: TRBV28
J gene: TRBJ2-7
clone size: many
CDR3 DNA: TGTGCCAGCACCGGGACAGCTGCCTACGAGCAGTACTTC
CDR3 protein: CASTGTAAYEQYF

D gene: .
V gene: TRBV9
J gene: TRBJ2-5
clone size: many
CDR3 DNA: TGTGCCAGCAGCGTCGAGGGGGGGTTTCGAGAGACCCAGTACTTC
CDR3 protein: CASSVEGGFRETQYF

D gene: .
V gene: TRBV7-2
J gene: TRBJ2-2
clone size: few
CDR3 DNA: TGTGCCAGCAGCGCTTACCTGTGGGAGCTGTTTTTT
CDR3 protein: CASSAYLWELFF

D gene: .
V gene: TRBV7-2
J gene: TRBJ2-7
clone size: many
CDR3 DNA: TGTGCCAGCAGCTTAGGACTCGTCTCCTACGAGCAGTACTTC
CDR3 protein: CASSLGLVSYEQYF

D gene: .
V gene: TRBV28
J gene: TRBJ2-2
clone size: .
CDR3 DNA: TGTGCCAGCAGTTTATCATCCTCGGGGTCCGGGGAGCTGTTTTTT
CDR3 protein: CASSLSSSGSGELFF

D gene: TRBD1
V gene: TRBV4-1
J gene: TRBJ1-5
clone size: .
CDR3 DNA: TGCGCCAGCAGCCAAGGGGACAGGCATCAGCCCCAGCATTTT
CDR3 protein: CASSQGDRHQPQHF

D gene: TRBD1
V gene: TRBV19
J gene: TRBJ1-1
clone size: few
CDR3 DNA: TGTGCCAGTAGCGCACCGGGACAGGGGAGGAGAGCTTTCTTT
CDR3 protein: CASSAPGQGRRAFF

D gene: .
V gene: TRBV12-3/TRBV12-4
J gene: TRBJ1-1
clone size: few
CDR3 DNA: TGTGCCAGCAGTTTAGCTGAGTTGCTCACTGAAGCTTTCTTT
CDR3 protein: CASSLAELLTEAFF

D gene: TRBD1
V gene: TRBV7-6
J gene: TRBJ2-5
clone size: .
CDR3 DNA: TGTGCCAGCAGCATCGCAGGGGGCGTGGGTACAGAGACCCAGTACTTC
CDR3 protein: CASSIAGGVGTETQYF

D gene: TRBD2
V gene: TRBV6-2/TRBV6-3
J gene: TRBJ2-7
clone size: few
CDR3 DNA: TGTGCCAGCAGTTACTCCGGACTAGCGGGGACCTACGAGCAGTACTTC
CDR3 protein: CASSYSGLAGTYEQYF

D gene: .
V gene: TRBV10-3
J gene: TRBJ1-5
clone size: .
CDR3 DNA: TGTGCCATCAGTGAGAGGGCCGGAGGCAATCAGCCCCAGCATTTT
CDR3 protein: CAISERAGGNQPQHF

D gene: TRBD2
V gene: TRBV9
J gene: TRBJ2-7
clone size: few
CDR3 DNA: TGTGCCAGCAGCGGGGGTATAGCGGGAGAGATATACGAGCAGTACTTC
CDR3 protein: CASSGGIAGEIYEQYF

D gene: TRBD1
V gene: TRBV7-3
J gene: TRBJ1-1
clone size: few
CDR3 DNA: TGTGCCAGCAGCTTAAGAACAGGGGGATCTCCTTTCTTT
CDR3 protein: CASSLRTGGSPFF

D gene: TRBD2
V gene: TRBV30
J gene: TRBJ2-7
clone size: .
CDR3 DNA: TGTGCCCGTAGCGGGGAAGCCTACGAGCAGTACTTC
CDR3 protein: CARSGEAYEQYF

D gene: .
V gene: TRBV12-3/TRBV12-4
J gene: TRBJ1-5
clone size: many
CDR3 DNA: TGTGCCAGCAGTTTTAGGACCGGGGGTGGTCAGCCCCAGCATTTT
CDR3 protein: CASSFRTGGGQPQHF

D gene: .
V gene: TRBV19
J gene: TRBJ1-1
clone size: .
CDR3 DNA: TGTGCCAGTAGCAAGATGATGAACACTGAAGCTTTCTTT
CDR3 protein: CASSKMMNTEAFF

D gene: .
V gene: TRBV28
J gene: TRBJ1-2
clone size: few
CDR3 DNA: TGTGCCAGCAGTTTGCCACAGGTGTTCGTCTATGGCTACACCTTC
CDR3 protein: CASSLPQVFVYGYTF

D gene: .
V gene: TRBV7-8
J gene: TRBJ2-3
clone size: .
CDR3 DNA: TGTGCCAGCAGCTTAACTACTAGAGGGTCTGGGGATACGCAGTATTTT
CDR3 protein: CASSLTTRGSGDTQYF

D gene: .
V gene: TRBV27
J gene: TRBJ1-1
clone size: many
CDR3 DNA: TGTGCCAGCAGACCCCAAGGGCCCACTGAAGCTTTCTTT
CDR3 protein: CASRPQGPTEAFF

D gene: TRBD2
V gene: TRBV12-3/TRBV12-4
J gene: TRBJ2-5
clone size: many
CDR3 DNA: TGTGCCAGCGCTGAAAGCGGGGAAGAGACCCAGTACTTC
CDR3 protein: CASAESGEETQYF

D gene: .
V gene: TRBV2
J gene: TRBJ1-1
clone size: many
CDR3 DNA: TGTGCCAGTAATGTAGGGGGCACTGAAGCTTTCTTT
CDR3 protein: CASNVGGTEAFF

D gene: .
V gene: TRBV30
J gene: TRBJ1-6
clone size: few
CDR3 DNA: TGTGCCTGGAGTGTACGACAACCGAGCTCCTATAATTCACCCCTCCACTTT
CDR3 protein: CAWSVRQPSSYNSPLHF

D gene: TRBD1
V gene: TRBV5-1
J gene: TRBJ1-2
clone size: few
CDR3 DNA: TGCGCCAGCAGCTTATCAAGACAGGGGGAATACACCTTC
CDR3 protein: CASSLSRQGEYTF

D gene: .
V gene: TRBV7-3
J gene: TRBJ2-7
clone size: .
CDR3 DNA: TGTGCCAGCAGCTTAAAAAACATGGGGGAGCAGTACTTC
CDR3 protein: CASSLKNMGEQYF

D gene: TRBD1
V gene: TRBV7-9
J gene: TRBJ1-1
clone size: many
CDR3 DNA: TGTGCCAGCAGCTCTCAGGGGGGAACTGAAGCTTTCTTT
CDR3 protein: CASSSQGGTEAFF

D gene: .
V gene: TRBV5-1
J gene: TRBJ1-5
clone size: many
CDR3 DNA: TGCGCCAGCAGCTTGGTAGGGGCAGGCGGTCAGCCCCAGCATTTT
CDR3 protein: CASSLVGAGGQPQHF

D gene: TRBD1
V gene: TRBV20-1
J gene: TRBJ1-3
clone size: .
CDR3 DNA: TGCAGTGCTAGAATTCCGGACAGGCCAGGGGGAAACACCATATATTTT
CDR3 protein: CSARIPDRPGGNTIYF

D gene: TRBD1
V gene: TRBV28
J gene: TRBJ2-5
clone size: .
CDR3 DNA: TGTGCCAGCAGCCCCGACAGGGTTTGGAAGACCCAGTACTTC
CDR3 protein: CASSPDRVWKTQYF